The entry below gives a single T cell receptor (beta chain) sequence along with its context. The same CDR3 is also encoded by other DNA sequences in this sample. Trimming took 2 bases from V and 2 from J, leaving 7 bases between them. The CDR3 consists of 13 residues. CDR1 SGHRS and CDR2 YFSETQ come from the germline V gene. Generated by immunoSEQ multiplex PCR, the TCRdb table keeps only in-frame clones and is missing some. The data hold under 250,000 clones, with over 65% observed a single time. The record originates from a study of cytomegalovirus exposure and HLA in healthy donors. Sequenced input: PBMCs. The chain recombines TRBV5-1 with TRBJ1-2; D is undetermined. The source is a woman aged 18-29 years in good health and CMV-seronegative. The DNA for the CDR3 is TGCGCCAGCAGCTTAACAGAGAACTATGGCTACACCTTC. Protein sequence: CASSLTENYGYTF.